A selection of T cell receptor beta chains follows, all from one sample in a study of PD-1 blockade in classical Hodgkin lymphoma. Libraries were prepared by immunoSEQ multiplex PCR; TCRdb keeps only in-frame clonotypes and omits some of them. The profile shows about 38,000 clones, 77% of them singletons. Sequencing used peripheral blood mononuclear cells (PBMCs), obtained before the fourth cycle of nivolumab. These receptors all come from a human donor with classical Hodgkin lymphoma. CDR3s include the opening cysteine and the closing phenylalanine or tryptophan. A D gene is named only where the DNA matches it firmly. Rows may omit the clone size; those that give it use once, few, many or a size class.

v_call: TRBV6-5
clone_size: few
d_call: .
j_call: TRBJ1-1
cdr3_nt: TGTGCCAGCAGTTCCGAGGGGGGGACTGAAGCTTTCTTT
cdr3_aa: CASSSEGGTEAFF

v_call: TRBV5-1
clone_size: .
d_call: TRBD1
j_call: TRBJ1-5
cdr3_nt: TGCGCCAGCAGCTTGGCGTTACGAGACAGGGCGGATCAGCCCCAGCATTTT
cdr3_aa: CASSLALRDRADQPQHF

v_call: TRBV7-7
clone_size: .
d_call: TRBD2
j_call: TRBJ2-3
cdr3_nt: TGTGCTAGCAGCCCATCGGGGGGGACGCAGTATTTT
cdr3_aa: CASSPSGGTQYF

v_call: TRBV28
clone_size: .
d_call: TRBD1
j_call: TRBJ1-4
cdr3_nt: TGTGCCAGCAGCTATAGACAGGGAGGCCGTGAAAAACTGTTTTTT
cdr3_aa: CASSYRQGGREKLFF

v_call: TRBV18
clone_size: .
d_call: TRBD2
j_call: TRBJ2-3
cdr3_nt: TGTGCCAGCTCACATGGCGGGGGTGCCACAGATACGCAGTATTTT
cdr3_aa: CASSHGGGATDTQYF

v_call: TRBV6-4
clone_size: .
d_call: TRBD2
j_call: TRBJ2-7
cdr3_nt: TGTGCCAGCAGTGACTCTCAAAGTAGCGGGGGATATTCCTCGGGCTCCTACGAGCAGTACTTC
cdr3_aa: CASSDSQSSGGYSSGSYEQYF

v_call: TRBV5-1
clone_size: .
d_call: TRBD1
j_call: TRBJ1-3
cdr3_nt: TGCGCCAGCAGCTTGCTGGGGACAGGGGTCTCTGGAAACACCATATATTTT
cdr3_aa: CASSLLGTGVSGNTIYF

v_call: TRBV18
clone_size: .
d_call: TRBD1
j_call: TRBJ1-6
cdr3_nt: TGTGCCAGCTCACCGACAGGGGGCCTTCCTAATTCACCCCTCCACTTT
cdr3_aa: CASSPTGGLPNSPLHF

v_call: TRBV6-5
clone_size: .
d_call: .
j_call: TRBJ1-1
cdr3_nt: TGTGCCAGCATCTGGTCGGGAGGCACTGAAGCTTTCTTT
cdr3_aa: CASIWSGGTEAFF

v_call: TRBV4-3
clone_size: once
d_call: .
j_call: TRBJ2-7
cdr3_nt: TGCGCCAGCAGCCAAGGTGCGGCAGGGCCCTACGAGCAGTACTTC
cdr3_aa: CASSQGAAGPYEQYF

v_call: TRBV5-1
clone_size: .
d_call: TRBD1
j_call: TRBJ1-3
cdr3_nt: TGCGCCAGCAGCTTGGATATTACGACAGGGGCAAACACCATATATTTT
cdr3_aa: CASSLDITTGANTIYF

v_call: TRBV4-2
clone_size: few
d_call: TRBD2
j_call: TRBJ2-1
cdr3_nt: TGTGCCAGCAGCCAAGGGCCTAGCGGGGGGCCTTTGAATGAGCAGTTCTTC
cdr3_aa: CASSQGPSGGPLNEQFF

v_call: TRBV11-3
clone_size: .
d_call: TRBD1
j_call: TRBJ2-2
cdr3_nt: TGTGCCAGCAGCTTACCTACTGCGGGACAGGGCATCGGGGAGCTGTTTTTT
cdr3_aa: CASSLPTAGQGIGELFF

v_call: TRBV11-2
clone_size: .
d_call: .
j_call: TRBJ2-3
cdr3_nt: TGTGCCAGCAGCCCGTGGACTTCAAGCACAGATACGCAGTATTTT
cdr3_aa: CASSPWTSSTDTQYF

v_call: TRBV18
clone_size: .
d_call: .
j_call: TRBJ1-5
cdr3_nt: TGTGCCAGCTCACCACCAGGAGGCAATCAGCCCCAGCATTTT
cdr3_aa: CASSPPGGNQPQHF

v_call: TRBV7-2
clone_size: .
d_call: .
j_call: TRBJ2-7
cdr3_nt: TGTGCCAGCAGCTTAACCGGGACACCTTACGGGCAGTACTTC
cdr3_aa: CASSLTGTPYGQYF

v_call: TRBV27
clone_size: .
d_call: .
j_call: TRBJ1-3
cdr3_nt: TGTGCCAGCAGTGGAACAGGAGTTGTTGGCAACACCATATATTTT
cdr3_aa: CASSGTGVVGNTIYF

v_call: TRBV15
clone_size: once
d_call: TRBD1
j_call: TRBJ2-7
cdr3_nt: TGTGCCACCAGCGGATTAACAGGGGTATACTCCTACGAGCAGTACTTC
cdr3_aa: CATSGLTGVYSYEQYF

v_call: TRBV18
clone_size: .
d_call: TRBD1
j_call: TRBJ1-6
cdr3_nt: TGTGCCAGCTCGCGACAGGGGGATTTCGGGTCACCCCTCCACTTT
cdr3_aa: CASSRQGDFGSPLHF

v_call: TRBV7-2
clone_size: .
d_call: .
j_call: TRBJ2-1
cdr3_nt: TGTGCCAGCAGCTCCACGTGGGTCGCGCGGGGTGAGCAGTTCTTC
cdr3_aa: CASSSTWVARGEQFF

v_call: TRBV6-5
clone_size: .
d_call: .
j_call: TRBJ1-1
cdr3_nt: TGTGCCAGCAGTTACCTGGGAGTTAACACTGAAGCTTTCTTT
cdr3_aa: CASSYLGVNTEAFF

v_call: TRBV11-1
clone_size: .
d_call: TRBD1
j_call: TRBJ2-7
cdr3_nt: TGTGCCAGCAGCCTGGGACAGATCTACGAGCAGTACTTC
cdr3_aa: CASSLGQIYEQYF

v_call: TRBV7-6
clone_size: few
d_call: TRBD1
j_call: TRBJ1-1
cdr3_nt: TGTGCCAGCAGCAGACAGGGACCCACTGAAGCTTTCTTT
cdr3_aa: CASSRQGPTEAFF

v_call: TRBV6-6
clone_size: .
d_call: .
j_call: TRBJ1-5
cdr3_nt: TGTGCCAGCAGAGGACAGCCTGGGCAGCCCCAGCATTTT
cdr3_aa: CASRGQPGQPQHF

v_call: TRBV27
clone_size: .
d_call: .
j_call: TRBJ2-3
cdr3_nt: TGTGCCAGCAGTTTCCAGGAGGGCACAGATACGCAGTATTTT
cdr3_aa: CASSFQEGTDTQYF

v_call: TRBV14
clone_size: .
d_call: .
j_call: TRBJ1-2
cdr3_nt: TGTGCCAGCAGCCCCACGTTTCTCCATGGCTACACCTTC
cdr3_aa: CASSPTFLHGYTF

v_call: TRBV10-3
clone_size: .
d_call: .
j_call: TRBJ1-4
cdr3_nt: TGTGCCATCAGTGAGCTGGGGAGTCCAACTAATGAAAAACTGTTTTTT
cdr3_aa: CAISELGSPTNEKLFF